This T cell receptor beta chain was sequenced during a study of blood T cells in healthy people across ages. Every donor provided ten milliliters of peripheral blood. A J-beta primer mix and a sample-barcoded 5' primer were used in a second PCR of roughly 6 to 11 cycles. TCRdb re-called the 5' RACE reads with MiXCR, one entry per CDR3 protein. The sample yields 750,000 or so distinct CDR3 sequences, about 25% seen once. With V trimmed by 4 bases and J by 7 bases, 8 bases remained unmatched. Germline V lookup: CDR1 LGHNA, CDR2 YNFKEQ. This CDR3 is 15 amino acids long. These records were also assigned to another study, of T cells of mothers and their children.

Source material: blood. The source of this sequence is a boy under 18 in good health. V and J are TRBV4-2 and TRBJ2-2, with TRBD1 matching 8 bases. CDR3 nucleotide sequence: TGTGCCAGCAGCCGTGGCTCAGGGGGCGACGGGGAGCTGTTTTTT. Its translation: CASSRGSGGDGELFF.